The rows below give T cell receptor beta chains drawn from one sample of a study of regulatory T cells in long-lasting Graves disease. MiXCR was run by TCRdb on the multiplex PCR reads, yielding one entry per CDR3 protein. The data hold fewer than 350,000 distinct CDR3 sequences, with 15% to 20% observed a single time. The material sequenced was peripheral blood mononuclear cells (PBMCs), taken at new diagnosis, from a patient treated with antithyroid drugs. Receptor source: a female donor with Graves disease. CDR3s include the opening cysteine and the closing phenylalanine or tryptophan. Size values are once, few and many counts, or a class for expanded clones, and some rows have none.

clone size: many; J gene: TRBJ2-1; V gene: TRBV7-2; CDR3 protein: CASRPSGGNEQFF
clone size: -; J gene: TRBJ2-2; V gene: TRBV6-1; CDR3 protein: CASTPVGGGELFF
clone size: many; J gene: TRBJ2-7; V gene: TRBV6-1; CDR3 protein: CASSRTAAYEQYF
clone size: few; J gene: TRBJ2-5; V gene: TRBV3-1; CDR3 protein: CASSQDGTEWETQYF
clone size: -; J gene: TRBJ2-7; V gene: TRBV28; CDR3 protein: CASSRRGGVDEQYF
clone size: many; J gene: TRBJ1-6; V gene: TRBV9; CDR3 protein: CASSGGGSYNSPLHF
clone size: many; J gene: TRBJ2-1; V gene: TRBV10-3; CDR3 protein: CAISERGSESSYNEQFF
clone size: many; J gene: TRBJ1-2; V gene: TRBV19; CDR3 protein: CATFQPGQGGSYGYTF
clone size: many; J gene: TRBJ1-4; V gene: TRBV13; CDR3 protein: CASSFRGLSEKLFF
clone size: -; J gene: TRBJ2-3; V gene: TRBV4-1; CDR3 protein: CASSQESTSGRYF
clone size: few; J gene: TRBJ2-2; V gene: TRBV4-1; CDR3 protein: CASSQMSTGELFF
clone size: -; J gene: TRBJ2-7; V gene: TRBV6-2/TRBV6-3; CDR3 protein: CERGTSFNEQYF
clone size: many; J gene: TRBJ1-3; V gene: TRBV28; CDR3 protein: CASSLQIGNTIYF
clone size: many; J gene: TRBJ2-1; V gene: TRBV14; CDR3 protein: CASSPRAGVVNEQFF
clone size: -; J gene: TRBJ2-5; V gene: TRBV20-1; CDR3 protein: CSACLTSGHEETQYF
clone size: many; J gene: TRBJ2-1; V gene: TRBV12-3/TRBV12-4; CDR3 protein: CASSLSGPPYNEQFF
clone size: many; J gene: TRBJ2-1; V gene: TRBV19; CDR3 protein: CASNVDAGVVSYNEQFF
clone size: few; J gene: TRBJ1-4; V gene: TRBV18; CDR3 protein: CASSIDRDTNEKLFF
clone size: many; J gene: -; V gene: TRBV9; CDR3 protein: CASSIQGGEQFF
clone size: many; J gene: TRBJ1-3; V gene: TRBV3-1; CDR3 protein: CASSQEATYRSSGNTIYF
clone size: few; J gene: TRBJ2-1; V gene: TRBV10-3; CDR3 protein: CAISEPTGSGNEQFF
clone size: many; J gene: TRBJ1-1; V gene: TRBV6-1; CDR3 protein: CASSRAGDTEAFF
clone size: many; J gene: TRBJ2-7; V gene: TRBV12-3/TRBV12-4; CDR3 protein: CASSPSGTGDEQYF
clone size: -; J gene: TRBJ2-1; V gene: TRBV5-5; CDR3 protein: CASSLSATYNEQFF
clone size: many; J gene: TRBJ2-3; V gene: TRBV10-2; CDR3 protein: CASGGGAGGDTDTQYF
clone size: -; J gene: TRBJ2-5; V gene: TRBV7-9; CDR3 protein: CASSLRTVLSETQYF
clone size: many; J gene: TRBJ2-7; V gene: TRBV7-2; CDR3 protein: CASSRTSGISYEQYF
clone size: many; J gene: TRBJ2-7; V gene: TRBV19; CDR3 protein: CASSHPGGAAHSYEQYF
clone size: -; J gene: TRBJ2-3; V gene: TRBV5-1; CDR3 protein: CASRGIAGLGTDTQYF
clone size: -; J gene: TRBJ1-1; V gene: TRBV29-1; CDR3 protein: CSVDTEAFF
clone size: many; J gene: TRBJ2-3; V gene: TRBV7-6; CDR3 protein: CASSPWATDTQYF
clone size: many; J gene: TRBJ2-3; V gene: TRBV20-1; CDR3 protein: CSARMDPAEDTQYF
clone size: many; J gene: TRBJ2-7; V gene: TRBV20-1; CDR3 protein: CSARGGVGDTYEQYF
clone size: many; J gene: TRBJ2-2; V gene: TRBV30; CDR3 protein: CAWSGREELFF
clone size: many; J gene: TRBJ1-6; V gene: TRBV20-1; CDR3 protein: CSAPSTGLNSPLHF
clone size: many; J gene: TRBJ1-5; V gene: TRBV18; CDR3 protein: CASSKMNQPQHF
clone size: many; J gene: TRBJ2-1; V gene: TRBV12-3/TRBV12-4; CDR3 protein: CASSPRDRALGEQFF
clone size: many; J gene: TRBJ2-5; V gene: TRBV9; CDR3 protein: CASSVAAFEQETQYF
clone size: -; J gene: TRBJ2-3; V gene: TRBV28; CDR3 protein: CASSLVSGSSDTQYF
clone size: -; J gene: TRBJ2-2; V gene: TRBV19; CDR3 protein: CASSQTIQGELFF
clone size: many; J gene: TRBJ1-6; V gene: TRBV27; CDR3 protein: CAGSLSPPTGYSPLHF
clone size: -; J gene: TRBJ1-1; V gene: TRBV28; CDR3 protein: CVREDTEAFF
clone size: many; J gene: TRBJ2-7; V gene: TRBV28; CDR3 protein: CASRPGTGAREQYF
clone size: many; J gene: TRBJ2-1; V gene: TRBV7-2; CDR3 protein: CASYKMYSGNEQFF
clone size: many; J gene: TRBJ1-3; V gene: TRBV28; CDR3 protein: CASSFPKAPGRSGNTIYF
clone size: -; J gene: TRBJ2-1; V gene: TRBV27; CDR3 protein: CASPPGAAGWEQFF
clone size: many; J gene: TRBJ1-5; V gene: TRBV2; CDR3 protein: CASSDLVRNSNQPQHF
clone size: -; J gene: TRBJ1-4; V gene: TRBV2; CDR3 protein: CASSGTGGREKLFF
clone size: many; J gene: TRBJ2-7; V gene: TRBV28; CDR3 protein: CASTFLGSGTPYEQYF
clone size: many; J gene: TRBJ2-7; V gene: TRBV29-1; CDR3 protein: CSVASGVGEQYF
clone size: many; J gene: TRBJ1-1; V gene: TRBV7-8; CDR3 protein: CASSLLGRGLLNTEAFF
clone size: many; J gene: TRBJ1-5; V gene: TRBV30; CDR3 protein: CAWSIGQGGQPQHF
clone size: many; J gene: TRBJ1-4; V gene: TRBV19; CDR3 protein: CASSAGQNSEKLFF
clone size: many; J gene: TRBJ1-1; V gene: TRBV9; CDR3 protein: CASSVGVENTEAFF
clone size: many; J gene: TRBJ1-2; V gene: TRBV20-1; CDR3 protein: CSARQGGYTF
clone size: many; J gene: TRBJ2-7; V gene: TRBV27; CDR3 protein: CASSFRQGSEQYF
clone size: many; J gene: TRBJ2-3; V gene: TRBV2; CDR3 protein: CASSEASPGNTDTQYF